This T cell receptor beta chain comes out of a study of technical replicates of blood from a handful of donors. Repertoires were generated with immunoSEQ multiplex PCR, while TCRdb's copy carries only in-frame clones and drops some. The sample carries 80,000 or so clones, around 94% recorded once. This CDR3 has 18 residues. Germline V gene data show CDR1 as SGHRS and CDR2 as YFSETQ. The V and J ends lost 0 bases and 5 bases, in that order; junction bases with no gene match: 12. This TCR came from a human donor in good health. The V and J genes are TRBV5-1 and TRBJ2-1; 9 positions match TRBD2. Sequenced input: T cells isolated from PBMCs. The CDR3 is CASSLVAGGREIDNEQFF. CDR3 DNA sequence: TGCGCCAGCAGCTTGGTTGCGGGAGGGCGGGAGATTGACAATGAGCAGTTCTTC.